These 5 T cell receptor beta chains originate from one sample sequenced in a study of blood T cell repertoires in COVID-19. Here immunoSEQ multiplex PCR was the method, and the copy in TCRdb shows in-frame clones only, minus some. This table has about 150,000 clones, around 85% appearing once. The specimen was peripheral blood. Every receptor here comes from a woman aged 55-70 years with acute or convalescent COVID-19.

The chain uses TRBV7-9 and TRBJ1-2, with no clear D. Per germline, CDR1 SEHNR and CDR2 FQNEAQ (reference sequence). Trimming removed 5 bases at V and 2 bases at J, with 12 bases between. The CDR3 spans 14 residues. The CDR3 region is CASSASPHNYGYTF. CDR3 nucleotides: TGTGCCAGCAGCGCAAGTCCACACAACTATGGCTACACCTTC.

The CDR3: CASSTNSGGGTEAFF. For the CDR3, the DNA is TGCGCCAGCAGCACCAACTCGGGGGGCGGCACTGAAGCTTTCTTT. The V gene is TRBV5-1, the J gene TRBJ1-1, with a possible D match to TRBD1 (6 bases). The CDR3 runs to 15 residues. The ends were cut back, 4 bases at V and 4 bases at J, with 17 bases in the middle. Germline V CDR1 and CDR2: SGHRS, YFSETQ.

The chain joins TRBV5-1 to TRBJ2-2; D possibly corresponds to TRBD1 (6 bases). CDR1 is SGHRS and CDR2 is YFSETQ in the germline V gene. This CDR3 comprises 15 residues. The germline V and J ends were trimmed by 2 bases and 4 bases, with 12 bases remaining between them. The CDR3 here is CASSFWAGVTGELFF. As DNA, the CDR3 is TGCGCCAGCAGCTTTTGGGCAGGGGTCACCGGGGAGCTGTTTTTT.

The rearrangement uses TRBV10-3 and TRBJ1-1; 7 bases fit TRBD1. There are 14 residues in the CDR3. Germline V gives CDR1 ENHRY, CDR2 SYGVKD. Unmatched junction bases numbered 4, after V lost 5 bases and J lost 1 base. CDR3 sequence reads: CAISPGQWNTEAFF. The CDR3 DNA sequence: TGTGCCATCAGTCCGGGACAGTGGAACACTGAAGCTTTCTTT.

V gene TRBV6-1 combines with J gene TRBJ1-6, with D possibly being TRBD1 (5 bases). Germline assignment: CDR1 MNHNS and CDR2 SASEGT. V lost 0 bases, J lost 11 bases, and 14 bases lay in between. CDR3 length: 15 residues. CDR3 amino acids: CASSEARSRGPPLHF. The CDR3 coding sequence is TGTGCCAGCAGTGAAGCGCGGTCTAGGGGCCCACCCCTCCACTTT.